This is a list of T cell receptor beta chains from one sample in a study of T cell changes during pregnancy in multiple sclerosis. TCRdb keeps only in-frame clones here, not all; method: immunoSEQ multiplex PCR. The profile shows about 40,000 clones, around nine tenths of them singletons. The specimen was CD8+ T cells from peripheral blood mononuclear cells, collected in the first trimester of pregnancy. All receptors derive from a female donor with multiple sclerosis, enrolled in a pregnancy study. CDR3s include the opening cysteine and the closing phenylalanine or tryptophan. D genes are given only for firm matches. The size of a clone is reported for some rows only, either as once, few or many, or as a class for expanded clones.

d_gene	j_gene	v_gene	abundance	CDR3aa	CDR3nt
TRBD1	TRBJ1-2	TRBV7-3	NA	CASSLLGQPLFYTF	TGTGCCAGCAGCTTACTGGGACAGCCACTTTTCTACACCTTC
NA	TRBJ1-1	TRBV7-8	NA	CASSLRARQTNTEAFF	TGTGCCAGCAGCTTAAGAGCCCGACAGACGAACACTGAAGCTTTCTTT
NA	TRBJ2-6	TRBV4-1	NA	CASSPFSGANVLTF	TGCGCCAGCAGCCCTTTCTCTGGGGCCAACGTCCTGACTTTC
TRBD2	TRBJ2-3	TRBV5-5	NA	CASSLYSGGRTDTQYF	TGTGCCAGCAGCTTGTATAGCGGGGGACGCACAGATACGCAGTATTTT
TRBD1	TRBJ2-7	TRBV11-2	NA	CASSLGAGGNDEYF	TGTGCCAGCAGCTTAGGGGCAGGGGGAAATGATGAGTACTTC
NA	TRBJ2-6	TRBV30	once	CAWSWSSGANVLTF	TGTGCCTGGAGTTGGAGCTCTGGGGCCAACGTCCTGACTTTC
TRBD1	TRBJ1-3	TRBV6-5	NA	CASSYEGAGEDTIYF	TGTGCCAGCAGTTACGAGGGGGCAGGGGAGGACACCATATATTTT
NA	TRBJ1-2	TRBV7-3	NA	CASSLWERGGYTF	TGTGCCAGCAGCTTATGGGAGCGGGGTGGCTACACCTTC
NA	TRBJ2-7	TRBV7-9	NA	CASSRRDRYEQYF	TGTGCCAGCAGCCGCCGGGATCGGTACGAGCAGTACTTC
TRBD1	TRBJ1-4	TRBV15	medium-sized	CATSRETGGGYEKLFF	TGTGCCACCAGCAGAGAGACAGGGGGCGGTTATGAAAAACTGTTTTTT